A single sample gave rise to the 2 T cell receptor beta chains below, sequenced in a study of T cell responses to AZD1222 COVID-19 vaccine. The assay was immunoSEQ multiplex PCR, and TCRdb's table has in-frame clones only and misses some. The profile shows about 110,000 clones, around 90% of them singletons. The source material was peripheral blood, sampled on day 0 of AZD1222 vaccination. The source of these receptors is an adult in good health.

The rearrangement joins TRBV11-2 to TRBJ1-2, with D possibly TRBD1 on 5 matching bases. The V end was cut by 6 bases, the J end by 5 bases, with 16 bases between. Germline lookup yields CDR1 SGHAT and CDR2 FQNNGV. This CDR3 contains 14 residues. CDR3 in amino acids: CASRNRGGSYGYTF. In nucleotides, the CDR3 is TGTGCCAGCAGGAATCGGGGGGGTAGTTATGGCTACACCTTC.

At least ten counts were recorded for this clone. This sequence joins TRBV10-3 and TRBJ2-4; a possible D gene is TRBD2 (6 bases). The CDR3 is made up of 20 amino acids. V lost 0 bases and J lost 0, with 21 bases in between. In germline, CDR1 is ENHRY, CDR2 SYGVKD. The DNA of the CDR3 is TGTGCCATCAGTGAGTCTATGACGGGAGCCATGGCTCTAGCCAAAAACATTCAGTACTTC. This gives the protein CAISESMTGAMALAKNIQYF.